This T cell receptor beta chain appears in the sequencing data of a study of blood T cells in healthy people across ages. Germline loops: CDR1 LGHNA, CDR2 YSLEER. V lost 1 base and J lost 3, with 4 bases in between. CDR3 length: 13 amino acids. This clonotype turned up a few times. For the second PCR, which ran for 7 to 11 cycles, a sample-barcoded 5' primer and a J-beta primer mix were used. The template-switch adaptor, which had 12 random nucleotides, put a tag on each cDNA molecule. TCRdb re-called the 5' RACE reads with MiXCR, one entry per CDR3 protein. Of over a million distinct CDR3 sequences listed, roughly 43% are singletons.

Sequenced material: blood. This sequence joins TRBV4-3 and TRBJ2-1; D is undetermined. This sequence originates from a young woman in good health. CDR3 loop: CASSQGHYNEQFF. CDR3 bases: TGCGCCAGCAGCCAAGGGCACTACAATGAGCAGTTCTTC.